The T cell receptor beta chain under discussion was sequenced for a study of identical twins. General study points: The study found weaker excess twin sharing in beta out-of-frame sequences.

Note on this clonotype: The antigen is not known.

A universal primer site was added by template switching, and unique molecular identifiers were carried by the cDNA. TCRdb processed the 5' RACE reads anew with MiXCR; each CDR3 protein has one entry. The repertoire includes approximately 490,000 distinct CDR3 sequences, approximately 20% of them detected once, and approximately 0.49% sits in the top ten. Among all donors, each was a healthy Caucasian. The germline V gene encodes CDR1 SQVTM and CDR2 ANQGSEA. Trimming took 7 bases from V and 4 from J; bases not matched to a gene: 4. There are 11 residues in the CDR3. This sample was shared with a second study, whose subject was yellow fever vaccine responses in identical twins.

The V call is TRBV29-1, the J call TRBJ2-7; 7 bases match TRBD2. The sequenced sample was CD4+ T cells sorted from blood. The receptor was derived from a young woman in good health. CDR3 nucleotides: TGCAGCGCCCGGCGGGGGTACGAGCAGTACTTC. It is translated as CSARRGYEQYF.